Included here is one T cell receptor beta chain sequence, with context. As yet, its antigen is unknown. The sample comes from a study of beta chain features in type 1 diabetes. Expressed TCRB transcripts got sequenced, as all isolated RNA was reverse transcribed. The protocol was immunoSEQ multiplex PCR, while the TCRdb copy is restricted to in-frame clones and leaves out a portion. The repertoire consists of more than 250,000 clones, with about a fifth occurring once and the leading ten covering 0.025% to 0.035%. CDR1 is SGHDT, CDR2 YYEEEE, per germline. V lost 5 bases, J lost 5 bases, and 11 bases stayed unmatched. The CDR3 contains 16 residues. Sorting produced populations that all topped 98% purity. Findings and limits, study-wide: TCRB CDR3s from Type 1 diabetes patients were moderately but significantly shorter in all four CD4+ subsets. Individuals with type 1 diabetes displayed fewer insertions and more deletions at VDJ junctions.

The sequence derives from a middle-aged woman with type 1 diabetes. Sequenced sample: naive CD4+ T cells from blood. The chain combines TRBV5-6 with TRBJ2-1, with TRBD2 identical over 9 bases. In nucleotides, the CDR3 is TGTGCCAGCAGTGAGACTAGCGGAGGCCTAAACAATGAGCAGTTCTTC. As protein: CASSETSGGLNNEQFF.